This T cell receptor (beta chain) was identified during a study of blood T cell repertoires in COVID-19. About the research overall: Nucleic acid was either cDNA or gDNA, and it came from T cells, B-cell-depleted T cells, or PBMCs.

This clone has only a few counts. V lost 5 bases to trimming and J lost 4 bases, with 22 bases between them. CDR1 and CDR2 (germline): MDHEN, SYDVKM. This CDR3 region has 17 residues. The table came from immunoSEQ multiplex PCR; TCRdb's copy has only in-frame clones and leaves some out. This table has about 210,000 clones, approximately 86% appearing once. Specimen: PBMCs or T cells enriched from blood (not recorded which). The rearrangement links TRBV28 to TRBJ2-3; D might be TRBD1 (6 bases). This TCR was sampled from a man younger than 35 with acute COVID-19. CDR3 residues: CASSTTRYRDLSDTQYF. CDR3 in DNA: TGTGCCAGCAGTACAACAAGATACAGGGATTTATCAGATACGCAGTATTTT.